This is a list of T cell receptor beta chains from one sample in a study of T cell responses to AZD1222 COVID-19 vaccine. TCRdb keeps only in-frame clones here, not all; method: immunoSEQ multiplex PCR. Of tens of thousands of clones in the sample, about 78% were seen once. The source material was peripheral blood, sampled 28 days after the second AZD1222 dose. The receptors come from an adult who received the AZD1222 COVID-19 vaccine. The CDR3 runs from the conserved cysteine through the conserved F or W. A D gene is named only where the DNA matches it firmly. Clone size, where shown, is once, few, many, or a class for clones that have expanded.

TRBJ1-1	few	14	-	TRBV27	TGTGCCAGCAAGAACAGGGCCATGAACACTGAAGCTTTCTTT	CASKNRAMNTEAFF
TRBJ2-2	-	14	-	TRBV19	TGTGCCAGTAGTATAGAGGCGAACACCGGGGAGCTGTTTTTT	CASSIEANTGELFF
TRBJ2-7	few	15	-	TRBV7-6	TGTGCCAGCAGCTTTGGCGGGCCAGCCGACTACGAGCAGTACTTC	CASSFGGPADYEQYF
TRBJ2-6	once	17	-	TRBV19	TGTGCCAGTAGTCAGGACACGGTCAGCTCTGGGGCCAACGTCCTGACTTTC	CASSQDTVSSGANVLTF
TRBJ2-2	few	17	TRBD2	TRBV19	TGTGCCAGTACTTTCGGACTAGCGGGAGGAAACACCGGGGAGCTGTTTTTT	CASTFGLAGGNTGELFF
TRBJ1-1	-	14	-	TRBV4-3	TGCGCCAGCAGCCAAGATCGGGGGAAGGATGAAGCTTTCTTT	CASSQDRGKDEAFF
TRBJ2-5	-	14	-	TRBV5-1	TGCGCCAGCAGCTTGGGCCAGAACCAAGAGACCCAGTACTTC	CASSLGQNQETQYF
TRBJ2-4	-	16	-	TRBV18	TGTGCCAGCTCACCATTTAACAGGGCGGAGGGGAACATTCAGTACTTC	CASSPFNRAEGNIQYF
TRBJ2-2	-	15	-	TRBV28	TGTGCCAGCAGTCCTGCGGCAGGGGAGAGCGGGGAGCTGTTTTTT	CASSPAAGESGELFF
TRBJ1-1	-	14	TRBD1	TRBV5-4	TGTGCCAGCAGCCCAGGGGGCACGGACACTGAAGCTTTCTTT	CASSPGGTDTEAFF
TRBJ2-1	once	15	TRBD2	TRBV7-6	TGTGCCAGCAGCTTAGTGCGAGCGGGGCTGGATGAGCAGTTCTTC	CASSLVRAGLDEQFF